The rows below give T cell receptor beta chains drawn from one sample of a study of cytomegalovirus exposure and HLA in healthy donors. Sequencing used immunoSEQ multiplex PCR; TCRdb keeps in-frame clones, though not all of them. The sample carries 100,000 or so clones, about three quarters recorded once. Material: PBMCs. The receptors derive from a male donor in good health and CMV-seronegative. Both conserved end residues are trimmed from each CDR3. D genes are given only for firm matches. Clone size is not always given. Where it is, it says once, few, many or a class for expanded clones.

clone_size v_call d_call cdr3_aa
NA TRBV9 NA ASSVDWGAYNEQF
NA TRBV27 NA ASSLSSQGWEKLF
NA TRBV6-5 NA AASAGNTGELF
NA TRBV10-1 TRBD2 ATSMGTTYYEQY
NA TRBV7-2 TRBD1 ASSLGGNRNQPQH
NA TRBV2 TRBD1 ASRGQGGWYGYT
NA TRBV20-1 NA SARINEKLF
NA TRBV11-2 NA ASTRYREGEKLF
few TRBV7-6 NA ASSLGSGAVAIYEQY
NA TRBV5-4 TRBD1 ASSADPGTGIQGTEAF
NA TRBV19 NA ASSSPSGQNNQPQH
NA TRBV13 NA ASSFQRQALPVNYGYT
NA TRBV27 NA ASSLSLRGGELF
once TRBV29-1 TRBD1 SVAPGTVNTEAF
NA TRBV11-2 TRBD2 ASSQGLAGDNDEQF
few TRBV5-6 NA ASSLALQNEAF
NA TRBV9 NA ASSVDYRSSGNTIY
NA TRBV5-6 TRBD1 ASSLGTGSQPQH